Here is one T cell receptor beta chain with its context. Its specificity is not known. Combining a sample-barcoded 5' primer with a J-beta primer mix, a second PCR ran for roughly 7 to 12 cycles. TCRdb itself ran the 5' RACE reads through MiXCR, one entry per CDR3 protein. The sample shows some 640,000 distinct CDR3 sequences, under 30% of them seen only once. This sample was taken from a study of blood T cells in healthy people across ages. Germline CDR1 is LGHNA and CDR2 is YSLEER. The CDR3 consists of 16 residues. V shed 0 bases and J shed 2 bases, with 13 bases lying between them. Whole-study findings and limits: Long-lived donors carried more naive CD4+ cells and greater diversity than aged donors. When one million T cells were used, diversity estimates were thought to be underestimates.

The clonotype comes from a woman older than 75 in good health. This sequence joins TRBV4-3 and TRBJ1-1, with D possibly matching TRBD1 (5 bases). The sequenced sample was blood. CDR3 DNA: TGCGCCAGCAGCCAAGATATAGGGACGGAAAACACTGAAGCTTTCTTT. Translated: CASSQDIGTENTEAFF.